These 30 T cell receptor beta chains were all obtained from the same sample, sequenced in a study of T cell clonality in common variable immunodeficiency. Study-wide results and caveats: Reportedly, TCR beta sequences from common variable immunodeficiency showed fewer deletions and N-nucleotide insertions.

The antigens these receptors bind are not known. The method was immunoSEQ multiplex PCR; TCRdb's version includes in-frame clones alone and lacks a portion of them. The specimen has about 23,000 clones, none found just once. Sequencing input: peripheral blood mononuclear cells. These TCRs come from a human donor with common variable immunodeficiency.

By share, this clone ranks as medium-sized. Read coverage stops 3 residues before the CDR3 terminus; the germline J gene supplies the remainder. This chain uses TRBV20-1 with TRBJ2-3, with 14 bases fitting TRBD2. Germline V gives CDR1 DFQATT, CDR2 SNEGSKA (reference sequence). The CDR3 length is 19 residues. After removal of 1 base from V and 4 bases from J, the junction contained 13 bases not matched to a gene. This CDR3 reads CSARGLGTSGSGPSDTQYF. Partial CDR3 DNA: TGCAGTGCTAGAGGATTGGGGACTAGCGGGAGTGGGCCCTCAGATACG.

Of note for this clone: From the germline J gene comes the end of the CDR3, since the read stops 3 residues before it. V gene TRBV2 combines with J gene TRBJ2-3; 11 positions agree with TRBD2. In germline, CDR1 is SNHLY, CDR2 FYNNEI. V lost 3 bases, J lost 7 bases, and 9 bases stayed unmatched. The CDR3 extends over 16 amino acids. The DNA read from the CDR3 is TGTGCCAGCAGTGAGAATAGCGGGGGGGTACTCAATACG. Its translation: CASSENSGGVLNT. The complete CDR3 sequence is CASSENSGGVLNTQYF. The full variable domain, completed using reference TRBV2 and TRBJ2-3, is EPEVTQTPSHQVTQMGQEVILRCVPISNHLYFYWYRQILGQKVEFLVSFYNNEISEKSEIFDDQFSVERPDGSNFTLKIRSTKLEDSAMYFCASSENSGGVLNTQYFGPGTRLTVL.

This clone came up a few times. The read ends 3 residues early relative to the CDR3; the germline J gene fills the gap. The chain carries TRBV2 and TRBJ1-5; D perhaps matches TRBD1 (6 bases). The CDR3 spans 13 residues. Germline CDR1 SNHLY, CDR2 FYNNEI. Between the trimmed V and J ends, which lost 6 bases and 7 bases, there was a span of 13 bases. CDR3 DNA, as far as it was read: TGTGCCAGCAGAGGACAGCCCGAACAGCCC. Its protein product is CASRGQPEQP. The CDR3 in its entirety is CASRGQPEQPQHF.

This clone has ten or more counts. The sequence runs out 3 residues before the end of the CDR3; the remainder is reconstructed from the germline J gene. The chain joins TRBV5-5 to TRBJ2-3; 9 nucleotides line up with TRBD1. The germline V gene has CDR1 SGHKS and CDR2 YYEKEE (reference sequence). This CDR3 is built from 14 residues. The junction had 3 bases not matched to a gene; V was cut back by 4 bases and J by 3 bases. The part of the CDR3 DNA that was read is TGTGCCAGCAGCCGACAGGGGGTGACAGATACG. As protein: CASSRQGVTDT. The complete CDR3 sequence is CASSRQGVTDTQYF.

This clone was seen a handful of times. The missing CDR3 end, 3 residues past where the read stops, is filled in from the germline J gene. This rearrangement joins TRBV5-1 to TRBJ2-7; D is perhaps TRBD2 (5 bases). The germline V gene encodes CDR1 SGHRS and CDR2 YFSETQ. This CDR3 region has 14 residues. Trimming removed 4 bases from V and 3 bases from J, with 14 bases in between. This chain's CDR3 is CASSEGLRIYEQYF. The DNA read from the CDR3 is TGCGCCAGCAGCGAGGGCCTCCGTATCTACGAG. Full variable domain (outside the CDR3, taken from reference TRBV5-1 and TRBJ2-7): KAGVTQTPRYLIKTRGQQVTLSCSPISGHRSVSWYQQTPGQGLQFLFEYFSETQRNKGNFPGRFSGRQFSNSRSEMNVSTLELGDSALYLCASSEGLRIYEQYFGPGTRLTVT.

This clone was observed at least ten times. The read terminates 3 residues before the CDR3 end, so the remaining end is supplied by the germline J gene. The chain carries TRBV30 and TRBJ2-2, with D perhaps TRBD2 (6 bases). The CDR3 totals 13 residues. V shed 2 bases and J shed 7 bases, with 11 bases lying between them. The V gene's germline CDR1 is GTSNPN and CDR2 SVGIG (reference sequence). The part of the CDR3 DNA that was read is TGTGCCTGGAGTATTAGCGGCTACGGGGAG. This translates into CAWSISGYGE. From start to end, the CDR3 is CAWSISGYGELFF.

Notes on this clone: The read finishes 3 residues shy of the CDR3 end, and the germline J gene is used to complete it. The chain recombines TRBV7-9 with TRBJ1-2; no firm D call. Per the germline V gene, CDR1 is SEHNR and CDR2 is FQNEAQ (reference sequence). The CDR3 contains 12 residues. Trimming cost V 1 base and J 6 bases, with 6 bases left between them. Incomplete CDR3 DNA: TGTGCCAGCAGCTTAGACCAGGATGGC. Its protein product is CASSLDQDG. From start to end, the CDR3 is CASSLDQDGYTF.

This clone has at least ten counts. The read terminates 3 residues before the CDR3 end, so the remaining end is supplied by the germline J gene. This rearrangement joins TRBV19 to TRBJ1-3; no reliable D call. The CDR3 runs 12 residues. The germline V and J ends were trimmed by 8 bases and 0 bases, with 5 bases remaining between them. Germline V lookup: CDR1 LNHDA, CDR2 SQIVND (reference sequence). Partial CDR3 DNA: TGTGCCAGTGAGGCCTCTGGAAACACC. This sequence encodes CASEASGNT. The entire CDR3 protein reads CASEASGNTIYF.

As to this clone: The read ends 3 residues shy of where the CDR3 ends; the end is completed using the germline J gene. The chain uses TRBV7-9 and TRBJ2-3, with TRBD1 identical over 7 bases. The junction had 7 bases not matched to a gene; V was cut back by 3 bases and J by 4 bases. The CDR3 sequence is 15 residues long. Per germline, CDR1 SEHNR and CDR2 FQNEAQ (reference sequence). CDR3 DNA, as far as it was read: TGTGCCAGCAGCTTTCTACAGGGGCAGGCAGATACG. This sequence encodes CASSFLQGQADT. The entire CDR3 reads CASSFLQGQADTQYF.

This clone was detected many times. The read halts 3 residues ahead of the CDR3 end, with the missing end drawn from the germline J gene. The chain is built from TRBV2 and TRBJ2-6; TRBD1 matches 8 bases. Germline CDR1 SNHLY, CDR2 FYNNEI. The CDR3 sequence is 18 residues long. Trimming at V came to 6 bases and at J to 0 bases, leaving 10 bases not matched to a gene. This CDR3 is CASRRPGTGVSGANVLTF. The covered CDR3 bases are TGTGCCAGCAGGAGGCCCGGGACAGGAGTCTCTGGGGCCAACGTC.

This clone was observed at least ten times. CDR3 region: CASSLAGGTDTQYF. The DNA read from the CDR3 is TGTGCCAGCAGCTTAGCGGGGGGCACAGATACG. This chain connects TRBV7-3 to TRBJ2-3; 7 bases are shared with TRBD2. The read ends 3 residues early relative to the CDR3; the germline J gene fills the gap. The length of the CDR3 is 14 residues. With 2 bases clipped from V and 1 base from J, the junction kept 0 bases outside the gene matches. Germline V lookup: CDR1 SGHTA, CDR2 FQGTGA.

With respect to this clone: The read finishes 3 residues shy of the CDR3 end, and the germline J gene is used to complete it. The J gene is TRBJ2-5, the V gene TRBV20-1; TRBD2 matches at 7 bases. Germline trimming cut 6 bases from V and 0 bases from J; bases unmatched to any gene: 19. Germline CDR1 DFQATT, CDR2 SNEGSKA (reference sequence). The CDR3 spans 18 residues. This chain's CDR3 is CSATLPSGTVQYQETQYF. The part of the CDR3 DNA that was read is TGCAGTGCCACCCTCCCCAGCGGGACCGTCCAATACCAAGAGACC.

To note about this clone: Coverage ceases 3 residues before the CDR3 finishes, and the germline J gene fills in the end. This chain links TRBV5-1 with TRBJ1-1; D remains unclear. The CDR3 runs to 14 residues. The V end lost 0 bases, the J end lost 6 bases, and 12 bases lay between the germline ends. Germline CDR1 and CDR2: SGHRS and YFSETQ. CDR3 DNA, as far as it was read: TGCGCCAGCAGCTTGGGTGCAGAAAAGTCTGAA. Translation: CASSLGAEKSE. The CDR3, in full, reads CASSLGAEKSEAFF. Complete variable domain (other parts from reference TRBV5-1 and TRBJ1-1): KAGVTQTPRYLIKTRGQQVTLSCSPISGHRSVSWYQQTPGQGLQFLFEYFSETQRNKGNFPGRFSGRQFSNSRSEMNVSTLELGDSALYLCASSLGAEKSEAFFGQGTRLTVV.

On this clone itself: The CDR3 end falls 3 residues outside the read, so it is completed with the germline J gene. The V and J genes are TRBV2 and TRBJ2-1, with 9 bases aligning to TRBD1. CDR1 SNHLY and CDR2 FYNNEI come from the germline V gene. This CDR3 comprises 16 residues. J gave up 7 bases and V 6 bases, and 13 bases lay outside the gene matches. The CDR3 bases that were read are TGTGCCAGCAGGGGGCCCAGGGACAGGGCCAGGAATGAG. Translation: CASRGPRDRARNE. The CDR3, in full, reads CASRGPRDRARNEQFF. Looking up the rest from reference TRBV2 and TRBJ2-1 gives the full variable domain: EPEVTQTPSHQVTQMGQEVILRCVPISNHLYFYWYRQILGQKVEFLVSFYNNEISEKSEIFDDQFSVERPDGSNFTLKIRSTKLEDSAMYFCASRGPRDRARNEQFFGPGTRLTVL.

On this clone itself: Read sequence stops 3 residues before the CDR3 end, and the germline J gene provides the missing end. The chain has TRBV19 and TRBJ2-4; tentative D call: TRBD2 (6 bases). The CDR3 contains 16 residues. The germline V gene encodes CDR1 LNHDA and CDR2 SQIVND (reference sequence). V was clipped by 0 bases and J by 2 bases, with 11 bases between them. The CDR3 loop is CASSIDFGGTKNIQYF. The sequenced part of the CDR3 DNA is TGTGCCAGTAGTATAGATTTTGGGGGGACCAAAAACATT.

This clone was counted many times. The sequenced fragment ends 3 residues before the CDR3 boundary, so the rest is inferred from the germline J gene. The J gene is TRBJ2-7, the V gene TRBV19; TRBD1 matches 11 bases. This CDR3 spans 14 amino acids. With 6 bases clipped from V and 5 bases from J, the junction kept 6 bases outside the gene matches. CDR1 and CDR2 from the germline V gene are LNHDA and SQIVND (reference sequence). CDR3: CASSRDRGFNEQYF. The part of the CDR3 DNA that was read is TGTGCCAGTAGCCGGGACAGGGGGTTTAACGAG.

Concerning this clone itself: The read ends 3 residues shy of where the CDR3 ends; the end is completed using the germline J gene. The chain recombines TRBV5-1 with TRBJ1-1; TRBD1 might be the D (5 bases). The CDR3 has 13 amino acids. Germline V gene lookup returns CDR1 SGHRS and CDR2 YFSETQ. The part of the CDR3 DNA that was read is TGCGCCAGCAGCTTGGATGACAGCCGGCAA. This codes for CASSLDDSRQ. The complete CDR3 protein is CASSLDDSRQAFF.

This clone was picked up many times. The CDR3 goes on 3 residues after the read ends, and that part is filled in from the germline J gene. This chain uses TRBV18 with TRBJ2-7; 7 bases match TRBD2. V lost 0 bases and J lost 4; bases outside the gene matches: 6. The CDR3 contains 15 residues. In germline, CDR1 is KGHSH, CDR2 LQKENI. CDR3 bases read: TGTGCCAGCTCACCACCTTCTGGCGGGGGTTACGAG. The encoded protein is CASSPPSGGGYE. The CDR3 as a whole reads CASSPPSGGGYEQYF.

Only a few counts were recorded for this clone. The read terminates 3 residues ahead of where the CDR3 ends, so the germline J gene completes it. This chain uses TRBV2 with TRBJ1-2; D might be TRBD1 (5 bases). The CDR3 spans 14 residues. The V gene's germline CDR1 is SNHLY and CDR2 FYNNEI. Partial CDR3 DNA: TGTGCCAGCAGTGAAGCGGGCAGGGTGAAGGGC. Translated: CASSEAGRVKG. The entire CDR3 reads CASSEAGRVKGYTF.

This clone was seen at least ten times. The read falls 3 residues short of the CDR3 end, and the missing part is taken from the germline J gene. The rearrangement joins TRBV10-3 to TRBJ2-3, with 12 bases lining up with TRBD2. The V and J ends lost 10 bases and 5 bases, in that order; junction bases with no gene match: 4. The germline V gene has CDR1 ENHRY and CDR2 SYGVKD. This CDR3 is 13 amino acids long. The CDR3 protein is CATLLAGGDTQYF. The DNA read from the CDR3 is TGTGCCACGCTACTAGCGGGAGGAGATACG.

This clone came up a few times. The read comes to an end 3 residues before the CDR3 does, leaving the germline J gene to fill in the end. This sample also contains other DNA sequences that code for the same CDR3. The chain couples TRBV19 to TRBJ1-1; 9 positions agree with TRBD1. Germline CDR1 LNHDA, CDR2 SQIVND (reference sequence). The CDR3 has 14 amino acids. V shed 3 bases, J shed 5 bases, and the junction held 4 bases outside the gene matches. The CDR3 DNA, read in part, is TGTGCCAGTAGTATTCGGACAGGGGTTACTGAA. Protein product: CASSIRTGVTE. Given in full, the CDR3 is CASSIRTGVTEAFF. Combining the CDR3 with reference TRBV19 and TRBJ1-1 gives the whole variable domain DGGITQSPKYLFRKEGQNVTLSCEQNLNHDAMYWYRQDPGQGLRLIYYSQIVNDFQKGDIAEGYSVSREKKESFPLTVTSAQKNPTAFYLCASSIRTGVTEAFFGQGTRLTVV.

Worth noting for this clone: Read data end 3 residues before the CDR3 end; the end is taken from the germline J gene. V usage is TRBV30 and J usage is TRBJ1-2; 7 bases map to TRBD1. This CDR3 is built from 13 residues. Germline lookup yields CDR1 GTSNPN and CDR2 SVGIG (reference sequence). J gave up 3 bases and V 0 bases, and 1 base lay outside the gene matches. This chain's CDR3 is CAWSVGTDYGYTF. CDR3 bases read: TGTGCCTGGAGTGTGGGGACAGACTATGGC.

In this sample, this clone turned up many times. The read halts 3 residues ahead of the CDR3 end, with the missing end drawn from the germline J gene. This chain connects TRBV13 to TRBJ2-1, with D possibly matching TRBD2 (6 bases). Trimming left V 2 bases short and J 4 bases short, with 9 bases between. This CDR3 is built from 14 residues. CDR1 PRHDT and CDR2 FYEKMQ come from the germline V gene (reference sequence). CDR3 DNA (partial): TGTGCCAGCAGCTTAATCGGGGGTTACAATGAG. It specifies CASSLIGGYNE. In full, the CDR3 is CASSLIGGYNEQFF.

This clone was found a few times. Sequencing ends 3 residues short of the CDR3 end; the germline J gene provides the rest. V usage is TRBV6-1 and J usage is TRBJ1-2; D gene ambiguous. Germline values: CDR1 MNHNS, CDR2 SASEGT. The CDR3 is made up of 13 amino acids. The part of the CDR3 DNA that was read is TGTGCCAGCAGAGAAAGGGCCCATGGCGGC. This translates into CASRERAHGG. The full CDR3 sequence reads CASRERAHGGYTF.

This clone showed up just a few times. The read comes to an end 3 residues before the CDR3 does, leaving the germline J gene to fill in the end. The rearrangement links TRBV6-1 to TRBJ1-5; TRBD1 aligns across 10 bases. Germline CDR1 and CDR2: MNHNS and SASEGT. This CDR3 has 16 residues. The part of the CDR3 DNA that was read is TGTGCCAGCAGTGAACAGGGACAGGGGCCCTCCCAACCC. Protein: CASSEQGQGPSQP. The CDR3 in its entirety is CASSEQGQGPSQPQHF.

As concerns this clone: Coverage ceases 3 residues before the CDR3 finishes, and the germline J gene fills in the end. Distinct nucleotide sequences in the sample also encode this CDR3. The chain has TRBV11-2 and TRBJ2-3; D tentatively reads TRBD1 or TRBD2 (7 bases each). CDR1 and CDR2 from the germline V gene are SGHAT and FQNNGV. This CDR3 is built from 15 residues. Trimming stripped 3 bases from V and 4 bases from J, with 14 bases between. CDR3 bases read: TGTGCCAGCAGCTTGGAGGGGGCGGGAGCAGATACG. This translates into CASSLEGAGADT. The full CDR3 is CASSLEGAGADTQYF.

Remarks on this clone: The read ends 3 residues early relative to the CDR3; the germline J gene fills the gap. The J gene is TRBJ1-1, the V gene TRBV18; unclear D gene. There are 14 residues in the CDR3. Germline CDR1 reads KGHSH; CDR2 reads LQKENI. With 5 bases removed from V and 6 bases from J, the gap between germline ends came to 16 bases. The CDR3 sequence: CASSSSAQYSEAFF. The DNA read from the CDR3 is TGTGCCAGCTCATCTTCTGCGCAATACTCTGAA.

This clone appeared a few times. The CDR3 bases that were read are TGTGCCAGCAGCTTAGCGGCGAGCGCGACAGATACG. Protein sequence: CASSLAASATDT. The CDR3 in its entirety is CASSLAASATDTQYF. The genes are TRBV7-2 and TRBJ2-3, with no clear D. The CDR3 end falls 3 residues outside the read, so it is completed with the germline J gene. The CDR3 spans 15 residues. Germline V gives CDR1 SGHTA, CDR2 FQGNSA. With 0 bases removed from V and 3 bases from J, the gap between germline ends came to 10 bases. The whole variable domain, remainder taken from reference TRBV7-2 and TRBJ2-3, is GAGVSQSPSNKVTEKGKDVELRCDPISGHTALYWYRQSLGQGLEFLIYFQGNSAPDKSGLPSDRFSAERTGGSVSTLTIQRTQQEDSAVYLCASSLAASATDTQYFGPGTRLTVL.

This clone was picked up many times. The read ends 3 residues shy of where the CDR3 ends; the end is completed using the germline J gene. The chain joins TRBV5-6 to TRBJ2-5, with D perhaps TRBD2 (7 bases). Germline V gene lookup returns CDR1 SGHDT and CDR2 YYEEEE. V dropped 3 bases and J dropped 6 bases, with 15 bases sitting between them. This CDR3 is built from 14 residues. The CDR3 sequence is CASSWGGSEKTQYF. The part of the CDR3 DNA that was read is TGTGCCAGCAGCTGGGGGGGCAGCGAAAAGACC. Supplemented by reference TRBV5-6 and TRBJ2-5, the full variable domain reads DAGVTQSPTHLIKTRGQQVTLRCSPKSGHDTVSWYQQALGQGPQFIFQYYEEEERQRGNFPDRFSGHQFPNYSSELNVNALLLGDSALYLCASSWGGSEKTQYFGPGTRLLVL.

The part of the CDR3 DNA that was read is TGTGCCAGCTCACCACTTACTAGCGGCACAGATACG. Translation: CASSPLTSGTDT. The whole CDR3 region reads CASSPLTSGTDTQYF. The V call is TRBV18, the J call TRBJ2-3; 7 nucleotides match TRBD2. The read falls 3 residues short of the CDR3 end, and the missing part is taken from the germline J gene. The CDR3 totals 15 residues. The V gene end was trimmed by 1 base and the J gene end by 1 base; junction bases not matched to a gene: 2. Germline CDR1 is KGHSH and CDR2 is LQKENI.